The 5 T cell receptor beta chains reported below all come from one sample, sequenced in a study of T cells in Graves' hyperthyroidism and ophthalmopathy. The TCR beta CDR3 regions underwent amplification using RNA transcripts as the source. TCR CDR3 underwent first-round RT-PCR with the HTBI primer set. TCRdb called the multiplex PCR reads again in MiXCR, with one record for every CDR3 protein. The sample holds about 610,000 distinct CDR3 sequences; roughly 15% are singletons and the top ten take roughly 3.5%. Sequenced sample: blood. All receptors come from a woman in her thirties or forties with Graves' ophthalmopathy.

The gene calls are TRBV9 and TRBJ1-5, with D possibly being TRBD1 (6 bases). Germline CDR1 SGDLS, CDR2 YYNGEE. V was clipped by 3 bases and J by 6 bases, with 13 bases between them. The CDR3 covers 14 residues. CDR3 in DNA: TGTGCCAGCAGCGCAAGCACAGGGTTTCAGCCCCAGCATTTT. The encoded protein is CASSASTGFQPQHF.

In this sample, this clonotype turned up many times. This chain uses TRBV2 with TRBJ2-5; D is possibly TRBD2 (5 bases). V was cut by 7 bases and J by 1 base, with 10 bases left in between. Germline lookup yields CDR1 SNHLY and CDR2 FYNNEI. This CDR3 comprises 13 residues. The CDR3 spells CASNTRVQETQYF. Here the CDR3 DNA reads TGTGCCAGCAACACTAGGGTCCAAGAGACCCAGTACTTC. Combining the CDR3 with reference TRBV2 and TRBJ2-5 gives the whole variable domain EPEVTQTPSHQVTQMGQEVILRCVPISNHLYFYWYRQILGQKVEFLVSFYNNEISEKSEIFDDQFSVERPDGSNFTLKIRSTKLEDSAMYFCASNTRVQETQYFGPGTRLLVL.

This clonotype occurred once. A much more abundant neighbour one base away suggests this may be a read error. Written as DNA, the CDR3 is TGTGCCAGCAGCCTTCCGGGACTAGTCAGGTCAGATACGCAGTATTTT. This sequence encodes CASSLPGLVRSDTQYF. J is TRBJ2-3 and V is TRBV5-4, with TRBD2 identical over 8 bases. Germline V gene lookup returns CDR1 SGHNT and CDR2 YYREEE (reference sequence). V lost 4 bases, J lost 4 bases, and 11 bases stayed unmatched. The CDR3 consists of 16 residues.

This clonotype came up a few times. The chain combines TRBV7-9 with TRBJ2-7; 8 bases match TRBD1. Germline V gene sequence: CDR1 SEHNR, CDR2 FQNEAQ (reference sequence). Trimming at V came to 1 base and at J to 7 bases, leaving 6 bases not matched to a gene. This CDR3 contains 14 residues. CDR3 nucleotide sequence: TGTGCCAGCAGCTTAGGACAGGGGATGGAGGAGCAGTACTTC. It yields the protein CASSLGQGMEEQYF. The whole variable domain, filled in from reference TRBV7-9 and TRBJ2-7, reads DTGVSQNPRHKITKRGQNVTFRCDPISEHNRLYWYRQTLGQGPEFLTYFQNEAQLEKSRLLSDRFSAERPKGSFSTLEIQRTEQGDSAMYLCASSLGQGMEEQYFGPGTRLTVT.

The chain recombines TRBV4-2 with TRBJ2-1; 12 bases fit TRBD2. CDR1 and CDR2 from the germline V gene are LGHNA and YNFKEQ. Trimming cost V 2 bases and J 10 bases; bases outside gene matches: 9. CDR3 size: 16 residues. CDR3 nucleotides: TGTGCCAGCAGCCAAACCCCTAGCGGGAGGGTTTTGGAGCAGTTCTTC. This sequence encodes CASSQTPSGRVLEQFF.